The 17 T cell receptor beta chains below come from one sample, sequenced in a study of control samples from healthy donors and cancer patients. The table came from immunoSEQ multiplex PCR; TCRdb's copy has only in-frame clones and leaves some out. The sample consists of about 34,000 clones, roughly 86% of them appearing once. Specimen: PBMCs. These receptors came from a woman aged 40 to 50 with lung cancer.

This sequence joins TRBV2 and TRBJ1-5; 9 positions match TRBD1. The last part of the DNA fits TRBJ2-3 better; the J call may be wrong. The CDR3 has 15 amino acids. Germline loops: CDR1 SNHLY, CDR2 FYNNEI. The CDR3 spells CASSADRGPYQPQYF. In nucleotides, the CDR3 is TGTGCCAGCAGTGCGGACAGGGGACCTTATCAGCCCCAGTATTTT.

J is TRBJ2-7 and V is TRBV11-3; 8 positions match TRBD2. Trimming cost V 5 bases and J 6 bases; bases outside gene matches: 9. The CDR3 covers 14 residues. Per germline, CDR1 SGHNT and CDR2 YENEEA. The CDR3 region is CASSPRAGGAEQYF. The CDR3 DNA sequence: TGTGCCAGCAGCCCCCGGGCGGGGGGAGCCGAGCAGTACTTC. Full variable domain (rest looked up from reference TRBV11-3 and TRBJ2-7): EAGVVQSPRYKIIEKKQPVAFWCNPISGHNTLYWYLQNLGQGPELLIRYENEEAVDDSQLPKDRFSAERLKGVDSTLKIQPAELGDSAVYLCASSPRAGGAEQYFGPGTRLTVT.

In this sample, this clone turned up a few times. The genes are TRBV6-6 and TRBJ1-5; tentative D call: TRBD1 (5 bases). V was shortened by 5 bases and J by 7 bases, with 9 bases between the two germline ends. The CDR3 loop spans 12 amino acids. The germline gives CDR1 MNHNY, CDR2 SVGAGI (reference sequence). The CDR3 bases are TGTGCCAGCAGTAACGGGGCCCAGCCCCAGCATTTT. Encoded protein: CASSNGAQPQHF.

The CDR3 coding sequence is TGCGCCAGCAGCCAGTCCGGGACAGGCGGCAATGAGCAGTTCTTC. Residues: CASSQSGTGGNEQFF. This chain uses TRBV5-1 with TRBJ2-1; 8 bases line up with TRBD1. Germline lookup yields CDR1 SGHRS and CDR2 YFSETQ. Trimming at V came to 4 bases and at J to 6 bases, leaving 9 bases not matched to a gene. This CDR3 contains 15 residues. The full variable domain, rest sourced from reference TRBV5-1 and TRBJ2-1, is KAGVTQTPRYLIKTRGQQVTLSCSPISGHRSVSWYQQTPGQGLQFLFEYFSETQRNKGNFPGRFSGRQFSNSRSEMNVSTLELGDSALYLCASSQSGTGGNEQFFGPGTRLTVL.

The chain is built from TRBV7-8 and TRBJ2-2; 13 bases match TRBD2. Germline trimming cut 3 bases from V and 3 bases from J; bases unmatched to any gene: 4. The CDR3 loop spans 17 amino acids. Looked up from germline, CDR1 is SGHVS and CDR2 is FQNEAQ. CDR3 amino acids: CASSLQLAGGHTGELFF. CDR3 nucleotide sequence: TGTGCCAGCAGCTTGCAACTAGCGGGGGGGCACACCGGGGAGCTGTTTTTT.

The CDR3 DNA follows: TGTGCCTGGCACGGGGCCGTTGCCACCGGGGAGCTGTTTTTT. It specifies CAWHGAVATGELFF. J is TRBJ2-2 and V is TRBV30, with D perhaps TRBD1 or TRBD2 (5 bases each). The CDR3 covers 14 residues. Germline CDR1 and CDR2: GTSNPN and SVGIG (reference sequence). With 5 bases removed from V and 4 bases from J, the gap between germline ends came to 14 bases.

This rearrangement joins TRBV3-1 (or the pseudogene TRBV3-2) to TRBJ1-3; D not resolved. This CDR3 is built from 14 residues. Germline CDR1 reads LGHDT; CDR2 reads YNNKEL (reference sequence). Trimming took off 2 bases at V and 0 bases at J, with 5 bases between the two ends. CDR3 amino acids: CASSQWDSGNTIYF. In DNA form, the CDR3 reads TGTGCCAGCAGCCAATGGGACTCTGGAAACACCATATATTTT.

The chain employs TRBV25-1 and TRBJ2-1; a weak D match, TRBD2 (6 bases). CDR3 length: 13 amino acids. Germline loops: CDR1 MGHDK, CDR2 SYGVNS. V dropped 4 bases and J dropped 9 bases, with 13 bases sitting between them. The CDR3 loop is CASSGGDEGEQFF. The CDR3 DNA reads as TGTGCCAGCAGTGGGGGGGACGAGGGTGAGCAGTTCTTC.

V usage is TRBV6-6 and J usage is TRBJ2-7; 7 bases map to TRBD1. CDR3 length: 14 amino acids. CDR1 MNHNY and CDR2 SVGAGI come from the germline V gene (reference sequence). Trimming removed 2 bases from V and 7 bases from J; junction bases left unmatched: 8. CDR3 region: CASSYDRERWEQYF. The CDR3 DNA sequence: TGTGCCAGCAGTTACGACAGGGAAAGGTGGGAGCAGTACTTC.

The V and J genes are TRBV27 and TRBJ1-2, with D maybe TRBD1 (6 bases). This CDR3 is 14 amino acids long. Trimming left V 0 bases short and J 6 bases short, with 11 bases between. Per germline, CDR1 MNHEY and CDR2 SMNVEV (reference sequence). DNA for the CDR3: TGTGCCAGCAGTTTATCCGGGACATACAATGGCTACACCTTC. The encoded protein is CASSLSGTYNGYTF.

The chain links TRBV7-6 to TRBJ2-1; 7 bases agree with TRBD1. The CDR3 runs to 15 residues. Trimming at V came to 2 bases and at J to 3 bases, leaving 4 bases not matched to a gene. From germline, CDR1 is SGHVS and CDR2 FNYEAQ. The CDR3 loop is CASSLMSGGYNEQFF. CDR3 bases: TGTGCCAGCAGCTTAATGTCAGGGGGCTACAATGAGCAGTTCTTC.

This chain links TRBV2 with TRBJ1-2; D remains unclear. This CDR3 has 13 amino acids. The V end was cut by 4 bases, the J end by 3 bases, with 9 bases between. Germline loops: CDR1 SNHLY, CDR2 FYNNEI. The CDR3 region is CASSGGFDYGYTF. CDR3 nucleotides: TGTGCCAGCAGTGGAGGGTTCGACTATGGCTACACCTTC.

The chain employs TRBV2 and TRBJ2-2; perhaps TRBD1 as D (6 bases). The CDR3 length is 17 residues. Germline V lookup: CDR1 SNHLY, CDR2 FYNNEI. The V and J ends lost 6 bases and 4 bases respectively, with 21 bases between them. CDR3 sequence: CASSLKMAGVGTGELFF. CDR3 nucleotides: TGTGCCAGCAGCCTAAAAATGGCAGGGGTGGGCACCGGGGAGCTGTTTTTT.

The rearrangement joins TRBV3-1 (or the pseudogene TRBV3-2) to TRBJ2-1; possibly TRBD1 or TRBD2 for D (6 bases each). This CDR3 spans 16 amino acids. Trimming removed 1 base at V and 0 bases at J, with 10 bases between. Germline V gene data show CDR1 as LGHDT and CDR2 as YNNKEL (reference sequence). For the CDR3, the DNA is TGTGCCAGCAGCCAAGGACAGGACTACTCCTACAATGAGCAGTTCTTC. This translates into CASSQGQDYSYNEQFF.

The chain links TRBV6-5 to TRBJ1-4; no clear D gene. This CDR3 has 14 residues. The V gene's germline CDR1 is MNHEY and CDR2 SVGAGI. Trimming took off 6 bases at V and 0 bases at J, with 8 bases between the two ends. CDR3 coding DNA: TGTGCCAGCAGCCTCGTTGCAACTAATGAAAAACTGTTTTTT. Residues: CASSLVATNEKLFF.

This rearrangement joins TRBV5-6 to TRBJ1-3, with 7 bases matching TRBD1. CDR3 length: 14 amino acids. V lost 4 bases to trimming and J lost 0 bases; unmatched junction nucleotides: 1. In germline, CDR1 is SGHDT, CDR2 YYEEEE. The CDR3 protein is CASSGDSSGNTIYF. The CDR3 nucleotides are TGTGCCAGCAGCGGGGACAGCTCTGGAAACACCATATATTTT.

The genes are TRBV21-1 and TRBJ2-5; TRBD1 is the table's D call and was not checked against the DNA. TRBV21-1 represents a pseudogene. The CDR3 runs to 15 residues. The CDR3 sequence is CASRGHSPREETQYF. CDR3 sequence (DNA): TGTGCCAGCAGAGGACATTCCCCCAGGGAAGAGACCCAGTACTTC.